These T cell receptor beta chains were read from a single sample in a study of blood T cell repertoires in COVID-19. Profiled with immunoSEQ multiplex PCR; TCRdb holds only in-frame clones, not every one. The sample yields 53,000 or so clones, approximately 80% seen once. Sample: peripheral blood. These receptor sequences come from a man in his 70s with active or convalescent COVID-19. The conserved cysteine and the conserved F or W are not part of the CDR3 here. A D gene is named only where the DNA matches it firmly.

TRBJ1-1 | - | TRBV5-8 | ASSLGSGGGTEAF
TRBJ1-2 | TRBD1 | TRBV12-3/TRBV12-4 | ASSSDRALGYT
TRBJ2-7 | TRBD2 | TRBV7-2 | ASSRGGSSYEQY
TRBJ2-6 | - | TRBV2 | ASSEGRTAQYSGANVLT
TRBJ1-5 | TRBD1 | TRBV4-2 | ASSQTTGGFWQPQH
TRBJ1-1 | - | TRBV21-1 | ATRPWTEVGDTEAF
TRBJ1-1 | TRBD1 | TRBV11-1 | ASSIGRQGEAF
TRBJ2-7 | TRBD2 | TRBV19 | ASSTSGYEQY
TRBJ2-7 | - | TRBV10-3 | AISAPGVNEQY
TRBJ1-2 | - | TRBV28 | ASRRTGTRGYT
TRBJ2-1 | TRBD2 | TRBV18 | ASSLTRGGSYNEQF
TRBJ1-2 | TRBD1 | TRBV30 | AWSVLGQGST
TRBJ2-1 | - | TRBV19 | ASSIDTYNEQF
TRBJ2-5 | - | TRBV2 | ASRGAETQY
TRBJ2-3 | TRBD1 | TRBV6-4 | ASSGQGASDTQY
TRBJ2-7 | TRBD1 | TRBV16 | ASTPYRGQGEQY
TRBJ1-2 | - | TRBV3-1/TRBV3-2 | ASRGGEGYT
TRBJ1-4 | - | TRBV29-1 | SVGRGGVGEKLF
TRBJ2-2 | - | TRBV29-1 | SVGAGSVGELF
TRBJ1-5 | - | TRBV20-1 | SVSRGLNQPQH